These 23 T cell receptor beta chains were all obtained from the same sample, sequenced in a study of CD8+ T cells in alopecia areata. Treatment specified: oral pan-JAK inhibitor, 5-10 mg twice daily. Sequencing used cDNA as its template, made by extracting RNA and reverse transcribing it. Sequenced by immunoSEQ multiplex PCR; TCRdb stores in-frame clones only, minus some. The repertoire includes roughly 250,000 clones, 60% of them detected once, and about 0.89% sits in the top ten. The sequencing used CD4+ T cells sorted from blood, collected at approximately week 51, from a patient treated with tofacitinib. These receptors were taken from a human donor with alopecia areata.

This chain's CDR3 is CASSLAGHPYEQYF. The CDR3 coding sequence is TGCGCCAGCAGCTTGGCGGGACACCCCTACGAGCAGTACTTC. V and J are TRBV5-1 and TRBJ2-7, with a possible D match to TRBD1 (6 bases). V shed 0 bases and J shed 2 bases, with 9 bases lying between them. This CDR3 has 14 amino acids. Germline CDR1 and CDR2: SGHRS and YFSETQ.

This clone was observed a handful of times. This rearrangement joins TRBV30 to TRBJ1-2; D is uncertain. There are 15 residues in the CDR3. Germline V gene lookup returns CDR1 GTSNPN and CDR2 SVGIG (reference sequence). V lost 1 base to trimming and J lost 2 bases, with 14 bases between them. The CDR3 coding sequence is TGTGCCTGGAGTGCCTCACCCGTTCAAAACTATGGCTACACCTTC. Encoded protein: CAWSASPVQNYGYTF.

The rearrangement uses TRBV7-2 and TRBJ2-5; D possibly corresponds to TRBD1 (5 bases). In germline, CDR1 is SGHTA, CDR2 FQGNSA. This CDR3 contains 13 residues. Trimming left V 5 bases short and J 9 bases short, with 16 bases between. CDR3 nucleotides: TGTGCCAGCAGCATGACAGTCCGCGTAGCCCAGTACTTC. This encodes CASSMTVRVAQYF.

This rearrangement joins TRBV10-3 to TRBJ2-3; no clear D. The germline CDR1 and CDR2 sequences are ENHRY and SYGVKD. This CDR3 region has 13 residues. V shed 11 bases and J shed 4 bases, with 16 bases lying between them. CDR3 sequence reads: CAVHSAAADTQYF. The CDR3 region has the DNA TGTGCCGTACACAGCGCAGCTGCAGATACGCAGTATTTT.

The gene calls are TRBV6-5 and TRBJ1-2; TRBD1 agrees at 11 bases. CDR3 length: 14 residues. The J segment lost 6 bases and the V segment lost 5 bases, leaving 5 bases of the junction unmatched. Germline V gene data show CDR1 as MNHEY and CDR2 as SVGAGI. CDR3 protein: CASSPDRGRDGYTF. The DNA of the CDR3 is TGTGCCAGCAGTCCGGACAGGGGGCGTGATGGCTACACCTTC.

This clone was observed a handful of times. The V call is TRBV4-3, the J call TRBJ1-6; no definite D call. The CDR3 covers 14 residues. Germline CDR1 LGHNA, CDR2 YSLEER. The V end lost 0 bases, the J end lost 7 bases, and 7 bases lay between the germline ends. The CDR3 here is CASSQDHGNSPLHF. DNA for the CDR3: TGCGCCAGCAGCCAAGATCATGGGAATTCACCCCTCCACTTT.

The rearrangement uses TRBV6-1 and TRBJ2-7, with a tentative D call TRBD1 (6 bases). From germline, CDR1 is MNHNS and CDR2 SASEGT. The CDR3 consists of 15 residues. The ends were cut back, 6 bases at V and 4 bases at J, with 19 bases in the middle. The CDR3, as DNA: TGTGCCAGCAGGAGTGGAGGACAGAGAATTTACGAGCAGTACTTC. It translates to CASRSGGQRIYEQYF.

This chain links TRBV30 with TRBJ2-5; 7 nucleotides align to TRBD2. The CDR3 length is 14 residues. Germline values: CDR1 GTSNPN, CDR2 SVGIG (reference sequence). After removal of 5 bases from V and 5 bases from J, the junction contained 11 bases not matched to a gene. CDR3 loop: CAWRTRLARETQYF. DNA for the CDR3: TGTGCCTGGCGTACCCGACTAGCCCGGGAGACCCAGTACTTC.

This clone occurred a few times. Sequence at one end of the junction differs from germline and may be a read error. The chain joins TRBV7-9 to TRBJ2-3, with a weak D call TRBD1 (6 bases). The CDR3 totals 15 residues. Germline V lookup: CDR1 SEHNR, CDR2 FQNEAQ (reference sequence). The CDR3 loop reads CASTLGTLSTDTQYF. In DNA form, the CDR3 reads TGTGCCAGCACCTTAGGGACACTATCCACAGATACGCAGTATTTT.

This clone was seen just once. The gene calls are TRBV29-1 and TRBJ2-5; D unclear. CDR3 size: 13 residues. Germline-derived CDR1 and CDR2 are SQVTM and ANQGSEA. The germline V and J ends were trimmed by 4 bases and 0 bases, with 9 bases remaining between them. The CDR3 here is CSVVTNYQETQYF. The CDR3 DNA follows: TGCAGCGTTGTTACAAACTACCAAGAGACCCAGTACTTC.

The V call is TRBV6-6, the J call TRBJ2-3; 7 bases align to TRBD2. Germline V gene data show CDR1 as MNHNY and CDR2 as SVGAGI (reference sequence). The ends lost 5 bases at V and 4 bases at J; junction bases unmatched: 6. CDR3 size: 14 residues. In nucleotides, the CDR3 is TGTGCCAGCAGTCGCCGCGGGGGTTCAGATACGCAGTATTTT. Amino acids: CASSRRGGSDTQYF.

The chain links TRBV6-5 to TRBJ2-1, with D maybe TRBD2 (5 bases). V shed 8 bases and J shed 2 bases, with 16 bases lying between them. The CDR3 loop spans 15 amino acids. In germline, CDR1 is MNHEY, CDR2 SVGAGI. The CDR3: CASRREGFPYNEQFF. The DNA of the CDR3 is TGTGCCAGCCGTCGGGAAGGGTTTCCCTACAATGAGCAGTTCTTC.

In its sample, this clone was seen a few times. CDR3 loop: CASSPRGTDTQYF. CDR3 in DNA: TGTGCCAGCAGCCCACGCGGGACAGATACGCAGTATTTT. The chain carries TRBV7-9 and TRBJ2-3; D possibly corresponds to TRBD2 (5 bases). Germline CDR1 SEHNR, CDR2 FQNEAQ (reference sequence). This CDR3 has 13 residues. V was trimmed by 5 bases and J by 3 bases, leaving 9 bases between them.

The rearrangement links TRBV5-1 to TRBJ2-5; D gene uncertain. Germline V CDR1 and CDR2: SGHRS, YFSETQ. V was cut by 4 bases and J by 2 bases, with 9 bases left in between. The CDR3 extends over 13 amino acids. The CDR3 region is CASSATPQETQYF. CDR3 in DNA: TGCGCCAGCAGCGCGACACCTCAAGAGACCCAGTACTTC.

This chain connects TRBV5-1 to TRBJ2-5; 7 nucleotides line up with TRBD2. CDR3 length: 15 residues. The germline V gene has CDR1 SGHRS and CDR2 YFSETQ. The V and J ends lost 2 bases and 0 bases, in that order; junction bases with no gene match: 4. CDR3 in amino acids: CASSFRAGDQETQYF. In DNA form, the CDR3 reads TGCGCCAGCAGCTTTAGGGCGGGGGACCAAGAGACCCAGTACTTC.

The chain combines TRBV7-2 with TRBJ2-1; D uncertain. This CDR3 has 13 residues. Germline lookup yields CDR1 SGHTA and CDR2 FQGNSA. V was clipped by 1 base and J by 4 bases, with 5 bases between them. CDR3 nucleotide sequence: TGTGCCAGCAGCTTAGGGTTGTACAATGAGCAGTTCTTC. Translation gives CASSLGLYNEQFF.

This chain links TRBV5-1 with TRBJ1-6, with D hard to call. Germline-derived CDR1 and CDR2 are SGHRS and YFSETQ. V dropped 0 bases and J dropped 5 bases, with 9 bases sitting between them. The CDR3 has 15 residues. This CDR3 reads CASSLGADNNSPLHF. The CDR3 nucleotides read TGCGCCAGCAGCTTGGGGGCAGACAATAATTCACCCCTCCACTTT.

The chain is built from TRBV7-9 and TRBJ1-2; 9 bases are a match to TRBD1. V trimming: 1 base; J trimming: 4 bases; junction bases outside the gene matches: 4. The CDR3 is 15 amino acids. Germline V gives CDR1 SEHNR, CDR2 FQNEAQ (reference sequence). The CDR3 bases are TGTGCCAGCAGCTTAGAGGGACAGGGCCGCTATGGCTACACCTTC. This translates into CASSLEGQGRYGYTF.

The V gene is TRBV9, the J gene TRBJ2-5; D is uncertain. The CDR3 is 14 amino acids. Germline CDR1 SGDLS, CDR2 YYNGEE. The germline V and J ends were trimmed by 0 bases and 2 bases, with 8 bases remaining between them. CDR3 sequence: CASSVGHVQETQYF. The DNA of the CDR3 is TGTGCCAGCAGCGTAGGTCACGTTCAAGAGACCCAGTACTTC.

CDR3 residues: CSTGQGLGRTEAFF. In nucleotides, the CDR3 is TGCAGCACGGGACAGGGGTTGGGTCGGACTGAAGCTTTCTTT. The J gene is TRBJ1-1, the V gene TRBV29-1, with 10 bases identical to TRBD1. Germline V lookup: CDR1 SQVTM, CDR2 ANQGSEA. V trimming: 8 bases; J trimming: 5 bases; junction bases outside the gene matches: 11. This CDR3 has 14 amino acids. The whole variable domain, remainder taken from reference TRBV29-1 and TRBJ1-1, is SAVISQKPSRDICQRGTSLTIQCQVDSQVTMMFWYRQQPGQSLTLIATANQGSEATYESGFVIDKFPISRPNLTFSTLTVSNMSPEDSSIYLCSTGQGLGRTEAFFGQGTRLTVV.

The chain joins TRBV9 to TRBJ2-5; 7 bases map to TRBD2. This CDR3 has 14 residues. J was trimmed by 4 bases and V by 1 base; bases with no gene match: 4. Germline V lookup: CDR1 SGDLS, CDR2 YYNGEE. CDR3 coding DNA: TGTGCCAGCAGCGTACGGGGGGACCCAGAGACCCAGTACTTC. This gives the protein CASSVRGDPETQYF.

In this sample, this clone turned up a few times. The rearrangement uses TRBV7-2 and TRBJ1-6, with D maybe TRBD1 (6 bases). The V end was cut by 0 bases, the J end by 7 bases, with 16 bases between. The CDR3 spans 17 residues. Germline CDR1 reads SGHTA; CDR2 reads FQGNSA. The CDR3 spells CASSLAGRGRSNSPLHF. The CDR3 nucleotides are TGTGCCAGCAGCTTAGCGGGCAGGGGAAGGTCCAATTCACCCCTCCACTTT.

Points on this clone: Other DNA variants within this sample encode the same CDR3. J is TRBJ2-5 and V is TRBV9; tentative D call: TRBD1 (5 bases). Per the germline V gene, CDR1 is SGDLS and CDR2 is YYNGEE. The CDR3 extends over 13 amino acids. V lost 0 bases and J 3 bases, leaving 6 bases between the germline ends. DNA of the CDR3: TGTGCCAGCAGCGTAGGCAGGGAAGAGACCCAGTACTTC. Translating gives CASSVGREETQYF. The whole variable domain, filled in from reference TRBV9 and TRBJ2-5, reads DSGVTQTPKHLITATGQRVTLRCSPRSGDLSVYWYQQSLDQGLQFLIQYYNGEERAKGNILERFSAQQFPDLHSELNLSSLELGDSALYFCASSVGREETQYFGPGTRLLVL.